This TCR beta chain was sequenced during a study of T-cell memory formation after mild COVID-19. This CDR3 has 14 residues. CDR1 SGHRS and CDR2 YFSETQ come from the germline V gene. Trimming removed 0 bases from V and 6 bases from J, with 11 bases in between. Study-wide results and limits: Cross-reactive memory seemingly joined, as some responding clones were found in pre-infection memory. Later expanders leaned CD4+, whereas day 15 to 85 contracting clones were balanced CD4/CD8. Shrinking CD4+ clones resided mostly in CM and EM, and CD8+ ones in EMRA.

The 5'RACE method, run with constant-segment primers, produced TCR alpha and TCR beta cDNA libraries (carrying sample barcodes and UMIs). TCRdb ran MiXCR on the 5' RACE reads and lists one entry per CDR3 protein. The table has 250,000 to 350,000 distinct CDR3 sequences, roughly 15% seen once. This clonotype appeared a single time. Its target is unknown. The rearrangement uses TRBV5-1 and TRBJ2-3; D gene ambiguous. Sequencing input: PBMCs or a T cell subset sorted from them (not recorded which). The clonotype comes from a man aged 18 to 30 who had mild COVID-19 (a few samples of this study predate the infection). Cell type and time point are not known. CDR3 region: CASSLVAPPDTQYF. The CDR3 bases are TGCGCCAGCAGCTTGGTAGCCCCCCCGGATACGCAGTATTTT.